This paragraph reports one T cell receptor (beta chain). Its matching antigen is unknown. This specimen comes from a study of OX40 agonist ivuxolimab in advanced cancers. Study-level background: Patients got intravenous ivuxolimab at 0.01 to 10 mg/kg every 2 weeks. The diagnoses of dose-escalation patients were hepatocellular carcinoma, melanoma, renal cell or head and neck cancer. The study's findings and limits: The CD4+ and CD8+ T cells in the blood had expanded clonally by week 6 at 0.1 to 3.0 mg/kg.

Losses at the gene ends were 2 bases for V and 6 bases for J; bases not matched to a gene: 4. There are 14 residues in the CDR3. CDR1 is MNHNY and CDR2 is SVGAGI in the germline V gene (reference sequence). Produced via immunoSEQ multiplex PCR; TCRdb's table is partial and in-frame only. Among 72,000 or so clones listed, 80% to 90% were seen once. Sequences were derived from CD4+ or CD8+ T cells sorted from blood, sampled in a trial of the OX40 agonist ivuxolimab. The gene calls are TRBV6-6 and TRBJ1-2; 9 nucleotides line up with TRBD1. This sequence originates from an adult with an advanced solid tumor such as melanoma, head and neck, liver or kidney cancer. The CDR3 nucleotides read TGTGCCAGCAGTTACACAGGGGGCGAGAATGGCTACACCTTC. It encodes CASSYTGGENGYTF.